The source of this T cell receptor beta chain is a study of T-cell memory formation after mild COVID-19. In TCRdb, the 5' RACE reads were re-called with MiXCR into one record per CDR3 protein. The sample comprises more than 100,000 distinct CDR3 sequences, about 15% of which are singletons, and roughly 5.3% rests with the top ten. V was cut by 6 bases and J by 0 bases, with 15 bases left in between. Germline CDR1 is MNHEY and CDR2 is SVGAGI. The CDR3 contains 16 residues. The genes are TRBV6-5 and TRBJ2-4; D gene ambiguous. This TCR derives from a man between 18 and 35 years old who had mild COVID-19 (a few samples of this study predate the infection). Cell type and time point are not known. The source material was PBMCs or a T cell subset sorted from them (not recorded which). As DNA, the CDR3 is TGTGCCAGCAGCCCAAGGACGGTCCTAGCCAAAAACATTCAGTACTTC. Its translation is CASSPRTVLAKNIQYF.